The clone carrying this T cell receptor beta chain appeared once. This specimen comes from a study of Tregs in tolerant kidney transplant recipients. In the study overall: Recipients received nonmyeloablative bone marrow transplants from related graft donors, with transient mixed chimerism.

Libraries were prepared by immunoSEQ multiplex PCR; TCRdb keeps only in-frame clonotypes and omits some of them. The table has about 83,000 clones, 95% to 98% seen once; the top ten hold approximately 0.56%. The V gene's germline CDR1 is MNHEY and CDR2 SMNVEV (reference sequence). There are 15 residues in the CDR3. Trimming cost V 8 bases and J 4 bases; bases outside gene matches: 8. V is TRBV27 and J is TRBJ2-7, with 13 bases lining up with TRBD2. Specimen: CD4+ T cells from blood, collected before the transplant. The sequence came from a human donor who received a combined kidney and bone marrow transplant. DNA of the CDR3: TGTGCCAGCTGGAGGGGACTAGCGGGACGTTACGAGCAGTACTTC. It encodes CASWRGLAGRYEQYF.